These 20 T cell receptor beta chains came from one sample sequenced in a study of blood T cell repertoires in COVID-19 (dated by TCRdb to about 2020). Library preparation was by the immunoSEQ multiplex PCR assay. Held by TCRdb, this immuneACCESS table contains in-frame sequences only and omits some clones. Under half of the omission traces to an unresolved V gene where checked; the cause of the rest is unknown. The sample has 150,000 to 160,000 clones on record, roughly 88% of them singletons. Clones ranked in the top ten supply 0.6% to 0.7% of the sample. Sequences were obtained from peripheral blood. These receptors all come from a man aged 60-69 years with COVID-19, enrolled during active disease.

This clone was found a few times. CDR3 amino acids: CASSTDRGGWNIQYF. The CDR3 nucleotides are TGTGCCAGCAGCACGGACAGGGGAGGATGGAACATTCAGTACTTC. The J gene is TRBJ2-4, the V gene TRBV7-9; TRBD1 agrees at 9 bases. V lost 5 bases, J lost 7 bases, and 9 bases stayed unmatched. The CDR3 sequence is 15 residues long. Germline-derived CDR1 and CDR2 are SEHNR and FQNEAQ (reference sequence). The whole variable domain, filled in from reference TRBV7-9 and TRBJ2-4, reads DTGVSQNPRHKITKRGQNVTFRCDPISEHNRLYWYRQTLGQGPEFLTYFQNEAQLEKSRLLSDRFSAERPKGSFSTLEIQRTEQGDSAMYLCASSTDRGGWNIQYFGAGTRLSVL.

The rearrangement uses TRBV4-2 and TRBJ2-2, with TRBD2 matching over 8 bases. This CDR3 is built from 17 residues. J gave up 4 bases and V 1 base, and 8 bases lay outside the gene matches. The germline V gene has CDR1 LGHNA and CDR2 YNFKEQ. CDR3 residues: CASSQVLAGGFTGELFF. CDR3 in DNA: TGTGCCAGCAGCCAAGTTCTGGCGGGAGGATTCACCGGGGAGCTGTTTTTT.

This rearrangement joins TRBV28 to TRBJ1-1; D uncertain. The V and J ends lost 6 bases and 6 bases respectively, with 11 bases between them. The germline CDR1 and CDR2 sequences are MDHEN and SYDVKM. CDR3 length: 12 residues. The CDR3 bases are TGTGCCAGCAGAACTACAAGGCCTGAAGCTTTCTTT. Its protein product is CASRTTRPEAFF.

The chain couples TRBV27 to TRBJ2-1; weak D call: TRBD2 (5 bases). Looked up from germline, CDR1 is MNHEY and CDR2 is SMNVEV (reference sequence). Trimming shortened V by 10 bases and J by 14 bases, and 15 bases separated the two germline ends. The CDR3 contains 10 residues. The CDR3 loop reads CATRLRDEFF. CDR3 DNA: TGTGCCACCCGGTTGAGGGATGAGTTCTTC.

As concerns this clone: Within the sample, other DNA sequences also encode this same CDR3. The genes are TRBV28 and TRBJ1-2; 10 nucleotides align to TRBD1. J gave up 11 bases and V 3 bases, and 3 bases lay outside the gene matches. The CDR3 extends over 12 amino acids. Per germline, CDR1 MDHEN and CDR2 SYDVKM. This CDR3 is CASSLRTGGYTF. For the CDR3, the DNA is TGTGCCAGCAGTTTGAGGACAGGGGGTTACACCTTC.

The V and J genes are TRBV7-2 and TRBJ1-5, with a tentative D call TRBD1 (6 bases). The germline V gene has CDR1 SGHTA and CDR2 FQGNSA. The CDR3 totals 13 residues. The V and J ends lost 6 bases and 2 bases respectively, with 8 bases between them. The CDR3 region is CASSRQGNQPQHF. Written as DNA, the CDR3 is TGTGCCAGCAGTCGACAGGGCAATCAGCCCCAGCATTTT.

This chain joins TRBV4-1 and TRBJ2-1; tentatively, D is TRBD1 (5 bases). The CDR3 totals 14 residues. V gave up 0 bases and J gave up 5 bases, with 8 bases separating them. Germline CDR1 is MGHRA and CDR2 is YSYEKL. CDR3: CASSQEGRHNEQFF. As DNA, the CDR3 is TGCGCCAGCAGCCAAGAGGGGCGCCACAATGAGCAGTTCTTC.

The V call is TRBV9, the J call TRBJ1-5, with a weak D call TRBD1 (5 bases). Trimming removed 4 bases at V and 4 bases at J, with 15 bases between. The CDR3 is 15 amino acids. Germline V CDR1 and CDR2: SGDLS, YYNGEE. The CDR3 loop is CASSPSLGGNQPQHF. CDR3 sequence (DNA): TGTGCCAGCAGCCCATCCCTGGGGGGGAATCAGCCCCAGCATTTT. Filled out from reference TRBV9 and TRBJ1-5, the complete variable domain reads DSGVTQTPKHLITATGQRVTLRCSPRSGDLSVYWYQQSLDQGLQFLIQYYNGEERAKGNILERFSAQQFPDLHSELNLSSLELGDSALYFCASSPSLGGNQPQHFGDGTRLSIL.

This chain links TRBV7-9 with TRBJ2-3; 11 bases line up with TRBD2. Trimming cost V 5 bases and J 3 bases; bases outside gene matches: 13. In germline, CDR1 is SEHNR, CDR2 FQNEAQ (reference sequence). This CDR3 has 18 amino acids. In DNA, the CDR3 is TGTGCCAGCAGCCCCGGGGTAGGGCTAGCGGGAGGTACAGATACGCAGTATTTT. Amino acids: CASSPGVGLAGGTDTQYF. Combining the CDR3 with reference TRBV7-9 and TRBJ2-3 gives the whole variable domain DTGVSQNPRHKITKRGQNVTFRCDPISEHNRLYWYRQTLGQGPEFLTYFQNEAQLEKSRLLSDRFSAERPKGSFSTLEIQRTEQGDSAMYLCASSPGVGLAGGTDTQYFGPGTRLTVL.

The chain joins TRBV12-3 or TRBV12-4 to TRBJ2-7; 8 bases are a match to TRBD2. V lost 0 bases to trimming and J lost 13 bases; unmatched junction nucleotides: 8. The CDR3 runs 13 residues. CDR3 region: CASSLASVGGAYF. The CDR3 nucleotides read TGTGCCAGCAGTTTAGCGTCGGTCGGGGGGGCTTACTTC.

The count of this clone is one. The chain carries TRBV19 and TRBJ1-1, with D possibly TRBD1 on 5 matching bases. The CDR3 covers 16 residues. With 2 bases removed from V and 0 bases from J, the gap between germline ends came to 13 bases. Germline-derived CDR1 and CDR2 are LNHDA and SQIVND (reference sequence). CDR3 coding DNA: TGTGCCAGTAGTATACCCAGGGCCTCAATGAACACTGAAGCTTTCTTT. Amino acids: CASSIPRASMNTEAFF.

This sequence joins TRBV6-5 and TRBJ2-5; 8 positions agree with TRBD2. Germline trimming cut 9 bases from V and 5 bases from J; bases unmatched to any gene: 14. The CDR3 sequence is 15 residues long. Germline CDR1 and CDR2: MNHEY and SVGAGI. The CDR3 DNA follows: TGTGCCAGTGCCACTAGCGGAGGGGTTTTTGAGACCCAGTACTTC. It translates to CASATSGGVFETQYF.

CDR3 region: CASSQEPSGGTGHNEQFF. In DNA form, the CDR3 reads TGCGCCAGCAGCCAAGAGCCTAGCGGGGGAACGGGACACAATGAGCAGTTCTTC. V gene TRBV4-3 combines with J gene TRBJ2-1; 10 nucleotides agree with TRBD2. The CDR3 loop spans 18 amino acids. The junction had 10 bases not matched to a gene; V was cut back by 0 bases and J by 5 bases. The V gene's germline CDR1 is LGHNA and CDR2 YSLEER.

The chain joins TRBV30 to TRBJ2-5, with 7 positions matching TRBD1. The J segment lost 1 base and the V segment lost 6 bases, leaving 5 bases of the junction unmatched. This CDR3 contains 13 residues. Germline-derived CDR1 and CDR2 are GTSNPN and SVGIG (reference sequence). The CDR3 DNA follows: TGTGCCTGTACCGGGACAGCCCAAGAGACCCAGTACTTC. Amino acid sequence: CACTGTAQETQYF.

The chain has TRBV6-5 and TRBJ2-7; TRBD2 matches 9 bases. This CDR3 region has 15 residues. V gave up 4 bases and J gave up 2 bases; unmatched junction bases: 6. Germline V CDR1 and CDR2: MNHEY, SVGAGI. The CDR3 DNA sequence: TGTGCCAGCAGTTCTGGGGCGGGAGGGACCTACGAGCAGTACTTC. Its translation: CASSSGAGGTYEQYF.

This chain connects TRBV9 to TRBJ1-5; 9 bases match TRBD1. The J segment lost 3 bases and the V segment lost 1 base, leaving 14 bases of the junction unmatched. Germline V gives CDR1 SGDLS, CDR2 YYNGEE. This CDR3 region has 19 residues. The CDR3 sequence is CASSVSPRMDRGYNQPQHF. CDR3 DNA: TGTGCCAGCAGCGTATCCCCCCGCATGGACAGGGGCTACAATCAGCCCCAGCATTTT.

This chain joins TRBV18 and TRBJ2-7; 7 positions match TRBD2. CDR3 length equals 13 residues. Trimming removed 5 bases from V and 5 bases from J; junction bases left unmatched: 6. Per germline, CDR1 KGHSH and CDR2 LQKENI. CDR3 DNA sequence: TGTGCCAGCTCAAGAGGGGAGGGTAACGAGCAGTACTTC. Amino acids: CASSRGEGNEQYF.

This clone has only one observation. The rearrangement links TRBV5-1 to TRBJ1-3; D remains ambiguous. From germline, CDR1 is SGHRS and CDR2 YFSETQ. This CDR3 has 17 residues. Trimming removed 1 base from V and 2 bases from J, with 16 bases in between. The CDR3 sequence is CASSLNPSILAGNTIYF. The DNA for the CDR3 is TGCGCCAGCAGCTTGAACCCCAGTATTCTGGCTGGAAACACCATATATTTT. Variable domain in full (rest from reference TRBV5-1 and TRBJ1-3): KAGVTQTPRYLIKTRGQQVTLSCSPISGHRSVSWYQQTPGQGLQFLFEYFSETQRNKGNFPGRFSGRQFSNSRSEMNVSTLELGDSALYLCASSLNPSILAGNTIYFGEGSWLTVV.

The CDR3 here is CASSIGASGSGSEQFF. CDR3 DNA: TGTGCCAGTAGTATTGGGGCTAGCGGGAGTGGTTCTGAGCAGTTCTTC. The chain links TRBV19 to TRBJ2-1; TRBD2 matches at 10 bases. CDR1 and CDR2 from the germline V gene are LNHDA and SQIVND (reference sequence). The CDR3 length is 16 residues. J gave up 9 bases and V 3 bases, and 11 bases lay outside the gene matches.

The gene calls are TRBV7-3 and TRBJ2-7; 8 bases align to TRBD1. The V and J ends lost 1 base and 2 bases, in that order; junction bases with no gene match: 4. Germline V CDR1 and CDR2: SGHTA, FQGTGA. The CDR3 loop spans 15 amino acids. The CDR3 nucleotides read TGTGCCAGCAGCTTAATGACAGGGGTTCCCTACGAGCAGTACTTC. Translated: CASSLMTGVPYEQYF. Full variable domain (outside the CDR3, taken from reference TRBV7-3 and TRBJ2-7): GAGVSQTPSNKVTEKGKYVELRCDPISGHTALYWYRQSLGQGPEFLIYFQGTGAADDSGLPNDRFFAVRPEGSVSTLKIQRTERGDSAVYLCASSLMTGVPYEQYFGPGTRLTVT.